Below are 7 T cell receptor beta chains sequenced from a single sample in a study of identical twins. TCRdb independently ran MiXCR on the 5' RACE reads; one entry per CDR3 protein. The sample shows roughly 1.6 million distinct CDR3 sequences, 25% to 35% of them seen only once. The material sequenced was cord blood. Every receptor here comes from a newborn girl in good health.

This clonotype was seen more than once but under ten times. This rearrangement joins TRBV20-1 to TRBJ1-2; 7 bases map to TRBD1. Per germline, CDR1 DFQATT and CDR2 SNEGSKA (reference sequence). The CDR3 totals 13 residues. The junction had 6 bases not matched to a gene; V was cut back by 4 bases and J by 4 bases. The CDR3 nucleotides read TGCAGTGCTAACCCGACAGGGACCTATGGCTACACCTTC. This gives the protein CSANPTGTYGYTF.

The chain links TRBV28 to TRBJ2-1, with 8 bases lining up with TRBD2. After removal of 10 bases from V and 4 bases from J, the junction contained 6 bases not matched to a gene. Germline V lookup: CDR1 MDHEN, CDR2 SYDVKM. The CDR3 runs to 13 residues. The CDR3 nucleotides are TGTGCCACTACACTAGCGGCATACAATGAGCAGTTCTTC. Encoded protein: CATTLAAYNEQFF.

As regards this clonotype: A much larger clone differs from this one at a single base, so this may be a read error. V usage is TRBV10-3 and J usage is TRBJ1-2; 8 bases align to TRBD1. From germline, CDR1 is ENHRY and CDR2 SYGVKD. The CDR3 has 12 residues. CDR3 region: CAVSDRGYGYTF. As DNA, the CDR3 is TGTGCCGTCAGTGACAGGGGCTATGGCTACACCTTC.

J is TRBJ2-7 and V is TRBV2; D is undetermined. The V and J ends lost 6 bases and 8 bases respectively, with 17 bases between them. Germline V gene data show CDR1 as SNHLY and CDR2 as FYNNEI. This CDR3 has 13 residues. Here the CDR3 reads CASRGIKLSQQYF. CDR3 sequence (DNA): TGTGCCAGCAGAGGGATCAAACTTAGTCAGCAGTACTTC.

With regard to this clonotype: A read error may explain this, as a much larger clone is one base away. This rearrangement joins TRBV27 to TRBJ2-7; the match to TRBD1 covers 8 bases. The trim removed 2 bases at V and 3 bases at J, leaving 6 bases unmatched. The CDR3 contains 15 residues. Germline V lookup: CDR1 MNHEY, CDR2 SMNVEV (reference sequence). The CDR3 nucleotides are TGTGCCAGCAGTTTAGTAGTCGGGACAGGCTACGAGCAGTACTTC. As protein: CASSLVVGTGYEQYF.

The chain uses TRBV5-1 and TRBJ2-4, with 8 nucleotides matching TRBD1. This CDR3 contains 20 residues. The V gene end was trimmed by 0 bases and the J gene end by 0 bases; junction bases not matched to a gene: 14. The V gene's germline CDR1 is SGHRS and CDR2 YFSETQ. CDR3 in amino acids: CASSLEVSGTGGLAKNIQYF. The CDR3 DNA follows: TGCGCCAGCAGCTTGGAGGTTTCTGGGACAGGAGGTCTAGCCAAAAACATTCAGTACTTC.

The chain combines TRBV5-1 with TRBJ1-3, with a possible D match to TRBD1 (5 bases). The CDR3 is 14 residues long. Germline V gene data show CDR1 as SGHRS and CDR2 as YFSETQ. V lost 5 bases to trimming and J lost 4 bases, with 13 bases between them. The CDR3 DNA reads as TGCGCCAGCAGTCCCTTGGGGGACGGAAACACCATATATTTT. Its protein is CASSPLGDGNTIYF.